Following are 15 T cell receptor beta chains from one sample sequenced in a study of CD8+ T cells in alopecia areata. Extraction of RNA preceded its reverse transcription into cDNA, which served as the sequencing template. The repertoire was sequenced with immunoSEQ multiplex PCR; TCRdb's copy has only in-frame clones and lacks some. This repertoire shows 200,000 to 250,000 clones, around 62% found once; its top ten account for around 0.44%. The specimen was CD4+ T cells sorted from blood, collected at week 0. The receptors come from a human donor with alopecia areata.

The chain joins TRBV4-1 to TRBJ2-5; perhaps TRBD2 as D (6 bases). V gave up 3 bases and J gave up 4 bases, with 6 bases separating them. CDR1 MGHRA and CDR2 YSYEKL come from the germline V gene. CDR3 length: 12 residues. CDR3 DNA sequence: TGCGCCAGCAGCCAGGGGGGAGAGACCCAGTACTTC. Protein product: CASSQGGETQYF.

The chain is built from TRBV6-1 and TRBJ2-4, with D possibly being TRBD2 (6 bases). The CDR3 is 13 amino acids. V dropped 10 bases and J dropped 10 bases, with 20 bases sitting between them. Germline V gene sequence: CDR1 MNHNS, CDR2 SASEGT. The DNA of the CDR3 is TGTGCCACCGAACCTGGGGACTGGTTAATTCAGTACTTC. This encodes CATEPGDWLIQYF.

The CDR3 DNA is TGCAGCGTTGAAGGCCCAGCGGGGGGCGATGAGCAGTTCTTC. It translates to CSVEGPAGGDEQFF. The rearrangement uses TRBV29-1 and TRBJ2-1; 9 nucleotides align to TRBD2. With V trimmed by 1 base and J by 8 bases, 6 bases remained unmatched. The CDR3 runs to 14 residues. Germline loops: CDR1 SQVTM, CDR2 ANQGSEA.

This rearrangement joins TRBV7-2 to TRBJ1-6; the D is unclear. There are 11 residues in the CDR3. Per the germline V gene, CDR1 is SGHTA and CDR2 is FQGNSA. Trimming cost V 4 bases and J 7 bases, with 2 bases left between them. The CDR3 bases are TGTACCAGCAGCTACAATTCACCCCTCCACTTT. This codes for CTSSYNSPLHF.

The J gene is TRBJ1-1, the V gene TRBV7-9, with D possibly being TRBD1 (5 bases). The CDR3 loop spans 14 amino acids. The V gene's germline CDR1 is SEHNR and CDR2 FQNEAQ (reference sequence). Trimming stripped 5 bases from V and 2 bases from J, with 12 bases between. The CDR3 region has the DNA TGTGCCAGCAGCCCCTGGGGGGGAAACACTGAAGCTTTCTTT. Translating it yields CASSPWGGNTEAFF. The whole variable domain, filled in from reference TRBV7-9 and TRBJ1-1, reads DTGVSQNPRHKITKRGQNVTFRCDPISEHNRLYWYRQTLGQGPEFLTYFQNEAQLEKSRLLSDRFSAERPKGSFSTLEIQRTEQGDSAMYLCASSPWGGNTEAFFGQGTRLTVV.

The CDR3 spells CAWSTDRVNTGELFF. The CDR3 DNA reads TGTGCCTGGAGCACGGACAGGGTGAACACCGGGGAGCTGTTTTTT. This sequence joins TRBV30 and TRBJ2-2; 8 bases line up with TRBD1. The trim removed 3 bases at V and 1 base at J, leaving 4 bases unmatched. Per germline, CDR1 GTSNPN and CDR2 SVGIG (reference sequence). The CDR3 sequence is 15 residues long.

This clone appeared a few times. V usage is TRBV10-3 and J usage is TRBJ1-1, with D maybe TRBD1 (5 bases). Germline CDR1 and CDR2: ENHRY and SYGVKD. The CDR3 consists of 13 residues. Trimming left V 3 bases short and J 7 bases short, with 12 bases between. CDR3 DNA sequence: TGTGCCATCAGTGATCCCCGGGGGGATGAAGCTTTCTTT. Translation gives CAISDPRGDEAFF.

The chain joins TRBV27 to TRBJ1-3, with unresolved D. The CDR3 contains 15 residues. Germline V gives CDR1 MNHEY, CDR2 SMNVEV (reference sequence). V shed 3 bases and J shed 0 bases, with 9 bases lying between them. The DNA for the CDR3 is TGTGCCAGCAGTTTGGACGGATTCTCTGGAAACACCATATATTTT. It specifies CASSLDGFSGNTIYF.

The genes are TRBV10-3 and TRBJ2-3; 7 bases agree with TRBD2. V shed 11 bases, J shed 0 bases, and the junction held 8 bases outside the gene matches. Germline V gene lookup returns CDR1 ENHRY and CDR2 SYGVKD. The CDR3 covers 14 residues. For the CDR3, the DNA is TGTGCCTCCAAAGCGGGGTTTAGCACAGATACGCAGTATTTT. It specifies CASKAGFSTDTQYF.

CDR3 amino acids: CASSWEGDQPQHF. The CDR3 nucleotides are TGCGCCAGCAGCTGGGAGGGAGATCAGCCCCAGCATTTT. The chain employs TRBV5-1 and TRBJ1-5; D is uncertain. This CDR3 spans 13 amino acids. The V gene lost 3 bases and the J gene lost 5 bases, with 9 bases spanning the gap. The V gene's germline CDR1 is SGHRS and CDR2 YFSETQ.

The chain links TRBV6-1 to TRBJ2-1; 9 nucleotides match TRBD1. Germline V gives CDR1 MNHNS, CDR2 SASEGT. V shed 2 bases, J shed 9 bases, and the junction held 8 bases outside the gene matches. The CDR3 is made up of 15 amino acids. CDR3 DNA: TGTGCCAGCAGTGAAATGGGACAGGGTCTATTTGAGCAGTTCTTC. Protein sequence: CASSEMGQGLFEQFF.

J is TRBJ2-5 and V is TRBV11-2, with no clear D. Trimming stripped 5 bases from V and 1 base from J, with 5 bases between. Per the germline V gene, CDR1 is SGHAT and CDR2 is FQNNGV. This CDR3 contains 12 residues. CDR3 in DNA: TGTGCCAGCAGCCGCAGCCAAGAGACCCAGTACTTC. Protein sequence: CASSRSQETQYF.

The chain uses TRBV7-8 and TRBJ2-1; 9 positions match TRBD1. With V trimmed by 2 bases and J by 7 bases, 6 bases remained unmatched. This CDR3 is built from 15 residues. CDR1 and CDR2 (germline): SGHVS, FQNEAQ. The CDR3: CASSLSGTGRNEQFF. DNA of the CDR3: TGTGCCAGCAGCTTAAGTGGGACAGGGAGGAATGAGCAGTTCTTC.

The chain is built from TRBV4-1 and TRBJ2-1, with 10 bases identical to TRBD1. The germline CDR1 and CDR2 sequences are MGHRA and YSYEKL. This CDR3 is 14 amino acids long. V dropped 1 base and J dropped 16; count of bases not matched to a gene: 10. The CDR3 reads CASSQVIRTGGSFF. The CDR3 bases are TGCGCCAGCAGCCAAGTAATCCGGACAGGGGGAAGTTTCTTC.

J is TRBJ2-4 and V is TRBV28; 15 bases map to TRBD2. The CDR3 extends over 18 amino acids. The ends lost 4 bases at V and 0 bases at J; junction bases unmatched: 4. From germline, CDR1 is MDHEN and CDR2 SYDVKM. CDR3 nucleotides: TGTGCCAGCAGTTCCGGGACTAGCGGGAGGCTAGCCAAAAACATTCAGTACTTC. Its protein is CASSSGTSGRLAKNIQYF.